This T cell receptor beta chain stems from a study of siplizumab effects on memory and regulatory T cells. V lost 1 base, J lost 7 bases, and 8 bases stayed unmatched. CDR3 size: 16 residues. From germline, CDR1 is LGHNA and CDR2 YNFKEQ. TCRdb keeps only in-frame clones here, not all; method: immunoSEQ multiplex PCR. The table has some 100,000 clones, 95% to 97% seen once. The sequenced material came from naive CD4+ T cells sorted from blood. The sequence came from a human donor in good health. The chain employs TRBV4-2 and TRBJ2-7; TRBD1 aligns across 12 bases. For the CDR3, the DNA is TGTGCCAGCAGCCAAGTCGCGGGACAGGGGGCCAGTGAGCAGTACTTC. Amino acids: CASSQVAGQGASEQYF.